Presented here are 10 T cell receptor beta chains from one specimen sequenced in a study of T cell responses to AZD1222 COVID-19 vaccine (dated by TCRdb to 2020 to 2023). Sample time point, as interpreted from the label and publication: baseline before first vaccination. Library preparation used the immunoSEQ multiplex PCR assay. This is the immuneACCESS table as TCRdb keeps it, with only in-frame sequences that have V and J called. A part of the clones is gone; compared with another copy, unresolved V genes explain less than half, and the rest is unexplained. The sample table holds some 140,000 clones, of which 80% to 95% were seen once. Approximately 2.6% of the sample lies in the top ten. The sample was peripheral blood, taken on day 0 of AZD1222 vaccination. The receptors originated from an adult in good health.

The chain recombines TRBV6-1 with TRBJ1-5; no clear D. The V gene's germline CDR1 is MNHNS and CDR2 SASEGT. The CDR3 totals 14 residues. Trimming removed 2 bases from V and 7 bases from J, with 12 bases in between. DNA of the CDR3: TGTGCCAGCAGTGAAATTTCCATTTTGCAGCCCCAGCATTTT. It yields the protein CASSEISILQPQHF.

This clone was seen only a few times. The J gene is TRBJ1-2, the V gene TRBV12-3 or TRBV12-4; D uncertain. CDR3 size: 12 residues. Deletions cut 4 bases from V and 4 bases from J, with 7 bases between. CDR3 residues: CASSSGSYGYTF. The CDR3 DNA reads TGTGCCAGCAGTTCGGGATCCTATGGCTACACCTTC.

The CDR3 here is CASSKVRPSGNTIYF. CDR3 nucleotide sequence: TGTGCCAGCAGCAAAGTCAGGCCCTCTGGAAACACCATATATTTT. The chain uses TRBV21-1 and TRBJ1-3; TRBD1 is the table's D call and was not checked against the DNA. TRBV21-1 is described as a pseudogene. The CDR3 length is 15 residues.

In the case of this clone: A junction boundary mismatches the germline segment, possibly from a read error. The chain is built from TRBV20-1 and TRBJ1-1; D not certain. Germline V gene data show CDR1 as DFQATT and CDR2 as SNEGSKA (reference sequence). The CDR3 runs to 11 residues. This chain's CDR3 is CSAATGPYFVF. CDR3 DNA: TGCAGTGCTGCAACCGGGCCTTACTTTGTTTTT.

This sequence joins TRBV10-3 and TRBJ2-7; perhaps TRBD1 as D (6 bases). Germline V CDR1 and CDR2: ENHRY, SYGVKD. The CDR3 has 15 residues. V was cut by 0 bases and J by 5 bases, with 14 bases left in between. This chain's CDR3 is CAISESMLQGNEQYF. The CDR3 DNA is TGTGCCATCAGTGAGTCGATGTTACAGGGAAACGAGCAGTACTTC.

The chain carries TRBV27 and TRBJ2-1; 8 bases line up with TRBD2. Germline V lookup: CDR1 MNHEY, CDR2 SMNVEV (reference sequence). The ends lost 4 bases at V and 1 base at J; junction bases unmatched: 18. The CDR3 has 20 residues. The CDR3 region has the DNA TGTGCCAGCAGTTATACAACCGGACTAGCTGGGGTTCTTTCCTACAATGAGCAGTTCTTC. Translation gives CASSYTTGLAGVLSYNEQFF.

The rearrangement uses TRBV9 and TRBJ2-2; D may be TRBD1 or TRBD2 (5 bases each). The CDR3 is made up of 16 amino acids. V lost 1 base to trimming and J lost 0 bases, with 10 bases between them. CDR1 and CDR2 from the germline V gene are SGDLS and YYNGEE. CDR3 amino acids: CASSVRGDANTGELFF. The DNA for the CDR3 is TGTGCCAGCAGCGTAAGAGGGGATGCGAACACCGGGGAGCTGTTTTTT.

The chain carries TRBV5-8 and TRBJ1-4, with TRBD1 as a possible D gene (5 bases). V gave up 2 bases and J gave up 8 bases, with 16 bases separating them. This CDR3 has 15 amino acids. The germline V gene has CDR1 SGHTS and CDR2 YDEGEE. The CDR3 spells CASSFRTERGEKLFF. DNA for the CDR3: TGTGCCAGCAGCTTCAGGACGGAGCGGGGGGAAAAACTGTTTTTT.

This clone was found once. The chain carries TRBV27 and TRBJ2-5; D might be TRBD2 (6 bases). Germline V lookup: CDR1 MNHEY, CDR2 SMNVEV (reference sequence). The CDR3 sequence is 14 residues long. Trimming pared 5 bases from V and 5 bases from J, leaving 15 bases between. CDR3 amino acids: CASSPRRGFETQYF. The CDR3 nucleotides are TGTGCCAGCAGTCCCAGGAGGGGCTTTGAGACCCAGTACTTC.

This clone was recorded only once. This chain joins TRBV7-9 and TRBJ2-1; TRBD2 matches at 8 bases. V trimming: 3 bases; J trimming: 12 bases; junction bases outside the gene matches: 7. The CDR3 is 13 amino acids. CDR1 and CDR2 (germline): SEHNR, FQNEAQ (reference sequence). The CDR3 bases are TGTGCCAGCAGCTTCCGCGGGAGGCTATTGCAGTTCTTC. Amino acids: CASSFRGRLLQFF.